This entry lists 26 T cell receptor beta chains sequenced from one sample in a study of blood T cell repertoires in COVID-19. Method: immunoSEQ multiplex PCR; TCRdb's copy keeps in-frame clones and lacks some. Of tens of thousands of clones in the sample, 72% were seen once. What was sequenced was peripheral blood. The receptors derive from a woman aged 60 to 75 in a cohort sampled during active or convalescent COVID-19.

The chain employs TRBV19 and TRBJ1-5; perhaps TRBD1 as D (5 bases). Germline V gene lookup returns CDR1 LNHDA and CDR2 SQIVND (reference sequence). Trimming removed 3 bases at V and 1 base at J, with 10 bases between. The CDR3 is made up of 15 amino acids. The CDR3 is CASSIRRDSNQPQHF. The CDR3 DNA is TGTGCCAGTAGTATTCGGCGGGACAGCAATCAGCCCCAGCATTTT. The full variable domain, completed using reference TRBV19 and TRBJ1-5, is DGGITQSPKYLFRKEGQNVTLSCEQNLNHDAMYWYRQDPGQGLRLIYYSQIVNDFQKGDIAEGYSVSREKKESFPLTVTSAQKNPTAFYLCASSIRRDSNQPQHFGDGTRLSIL.

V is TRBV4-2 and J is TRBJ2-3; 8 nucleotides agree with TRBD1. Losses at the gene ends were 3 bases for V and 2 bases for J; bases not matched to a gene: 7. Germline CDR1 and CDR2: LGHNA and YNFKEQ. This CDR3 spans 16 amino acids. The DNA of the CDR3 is TGTGCCAGCAGCCAGGGACAGGATACCTACACAGATACGCAGTATTTT. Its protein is CASSQGQDTYTDTQYF.

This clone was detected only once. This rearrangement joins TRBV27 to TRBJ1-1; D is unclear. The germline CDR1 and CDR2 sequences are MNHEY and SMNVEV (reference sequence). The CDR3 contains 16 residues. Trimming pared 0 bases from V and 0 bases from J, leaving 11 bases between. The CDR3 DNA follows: TGTGCCAGCAGTTTATCGGAGGTTTTCATGAACACTGAAGCTTTCTTT. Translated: CASSLSEVFMNTEAFF.

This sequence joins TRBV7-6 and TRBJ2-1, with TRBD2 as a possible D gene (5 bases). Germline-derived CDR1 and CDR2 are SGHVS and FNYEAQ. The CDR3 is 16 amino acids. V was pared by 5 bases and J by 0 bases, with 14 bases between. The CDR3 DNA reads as TGTGCCAGCAGCCCCTCGGTGGGGAGCTCCTACAATGAGCAGTTCTTC. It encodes CASSPSVGSSYNEQFF.

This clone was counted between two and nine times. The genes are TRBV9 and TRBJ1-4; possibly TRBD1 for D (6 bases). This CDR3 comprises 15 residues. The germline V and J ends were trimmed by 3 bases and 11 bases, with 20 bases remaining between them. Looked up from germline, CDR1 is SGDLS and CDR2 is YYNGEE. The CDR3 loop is CASSADGQSDGKLFF. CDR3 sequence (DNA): TGTGCCAGCAGCGCCGACGGACAGTCCGATGGGAAACTGTTTTTT.

CDR3 in amino acids: CASNRQGGMNTEAFF. The CDR3, as DNA: TGCGCCAGCAACAGACAGGGGGGGATGAACACTGAAGCTTTCTTT. The rearrangement joins TRBV5-1 to TRBJ1-1; 9 nucleotides align to TRBD1. The ends lost 6 bases at V and 0 bases at J; junction bases unmatched: 6. The CDR3 runs 15 residues. Germline CDR1 and CDR2: SGHRS and YFSETQ. Complete variable domain (other parts from reference TRBV5-1 and TRBJ1-1): KAGVTQTPRYLIKTRGQQVTLSCSPISGHRSVSWYQQTPGQGLQFLFEYFSETQRNKGNFPGRFSGRQFSNSRSEMNVSTLELGDSALYLCASNRQGGMNTEAFFGQGTRLTVV.

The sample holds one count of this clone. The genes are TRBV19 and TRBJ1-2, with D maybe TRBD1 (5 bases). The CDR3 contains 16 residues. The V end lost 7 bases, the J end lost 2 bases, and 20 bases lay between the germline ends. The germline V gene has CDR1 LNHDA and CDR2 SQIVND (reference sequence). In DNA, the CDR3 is TGTGCCAGTACCCACCCCAGGCAGGGAGGGAACTATGGCTACACCTTC. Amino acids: CASTHPRQGGNYGYTF.

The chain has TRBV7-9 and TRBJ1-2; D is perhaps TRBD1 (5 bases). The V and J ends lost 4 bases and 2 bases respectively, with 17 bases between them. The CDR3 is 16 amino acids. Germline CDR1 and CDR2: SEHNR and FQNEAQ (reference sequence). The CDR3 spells CASSSSWDFQNYGYTF. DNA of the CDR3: TGTGCCAGCAGCTCGAGCTGGGACTTCCAGAACTATGGCTACACCTTC. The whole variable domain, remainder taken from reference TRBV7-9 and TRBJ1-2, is DTGVSQNPRHKITKRGQNVTFRCDPISEHNRLYWYRQTLGQGPEFLTYFQNEAQLEKSRLLSDRFSAERPKGSFSTLEIQRTEQGDSAMYLCASSSSWDFQNYGYTFGSGTRLTVV.

The CDR3 DNA is TGCGCCAGCAGCTTTACCCCTAGCTATGGCTACACCTTC. It is translated as CASSFTPSYGYTF. The chain recombines TRBV5-1 with TRBJ1-2; D not resolved. This CDR3 contains 13 residues. Trimming pared 2 bases from V and 4 bases from J, leaving 9 bases between. The germline gives CDR1 SGHRS, CDR2 YFSETQ.

The CDR3 reads CASSQPSGGLQETQYF. The CDR3 coding sequence is TGCGCCAGCAGCCAACCTAGCGGGGGGCTTCAAGAGACCCAGTACTTC. The chain recombines TRBV4-1 with TRBJ2-5, with 11 bases fitting TRBD2. This CDR3 comprises 16 residues. Germline V gene sequence: CDR1 MGHRA, CDR2 YSYEKL. Trimming removed 2 bases from V and 2 bases from J; junction bases left unmatched: 4.

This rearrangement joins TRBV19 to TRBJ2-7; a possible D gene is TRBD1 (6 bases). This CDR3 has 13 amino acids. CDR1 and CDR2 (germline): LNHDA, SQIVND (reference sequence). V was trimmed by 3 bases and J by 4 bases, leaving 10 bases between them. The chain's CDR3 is CASSMDSTYEQYF. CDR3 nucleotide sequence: TGTGCCAGTAGTATGGACAGCACATACGAGCAGTACTTC.

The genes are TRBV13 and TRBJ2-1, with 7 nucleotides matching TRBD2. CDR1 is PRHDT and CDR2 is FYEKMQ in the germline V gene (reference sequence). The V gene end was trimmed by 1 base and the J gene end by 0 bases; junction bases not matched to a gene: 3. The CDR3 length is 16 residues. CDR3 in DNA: TGTGCCAGCAGCTTAGTTCGGGGGGACTCCTACAATGAGCAGTTCTTC. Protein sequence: CASSLVRGDSYNEQFF.

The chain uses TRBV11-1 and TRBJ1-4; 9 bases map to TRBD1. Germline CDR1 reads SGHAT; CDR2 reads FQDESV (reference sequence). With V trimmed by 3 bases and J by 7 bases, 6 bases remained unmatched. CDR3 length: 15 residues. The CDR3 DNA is TGTGCCAGCAGCTTTGGGACAGGGAAAGGTGAAAAACTGTTTTTT. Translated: CASSFGTGKGEKLFF.

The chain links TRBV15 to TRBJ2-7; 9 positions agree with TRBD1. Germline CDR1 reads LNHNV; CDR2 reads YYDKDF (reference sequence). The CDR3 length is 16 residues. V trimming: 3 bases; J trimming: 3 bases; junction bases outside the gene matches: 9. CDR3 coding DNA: TGTGCCACCAGCAGCGTGAAGGGGACAGGGAGCTACGAGCAGTACTTC. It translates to CATSSVKGTGSYEQYF.

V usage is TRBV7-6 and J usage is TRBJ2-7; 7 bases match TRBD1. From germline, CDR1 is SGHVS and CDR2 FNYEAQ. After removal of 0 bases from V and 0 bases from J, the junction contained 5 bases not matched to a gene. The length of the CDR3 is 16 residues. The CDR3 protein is CASSLARGGTSYEQYF. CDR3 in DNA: TGTGCCAGCAGCTTAGCGCGAGGGGGCACCTCCTACGAGCAGTACTTC.

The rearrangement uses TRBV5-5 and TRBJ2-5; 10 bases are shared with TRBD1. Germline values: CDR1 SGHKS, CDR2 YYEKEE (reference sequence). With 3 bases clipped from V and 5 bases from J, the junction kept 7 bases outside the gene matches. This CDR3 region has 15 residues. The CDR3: CASSSNPGQGETQYF. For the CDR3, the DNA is TGTGCCAGCAGCTCCAACCCGGGACAGGGGGAGACCCAGTACTTC.

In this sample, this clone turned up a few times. CDR3 coding DNA: TGTGCCAGTAGTGAATCTAGCGCCTACGAGCAGTACTTC. Amino acid sequence: CASSESSAYEQYF. The V and J genes are TRBV19 and TRBJ2-7, with a weak D call TRBD2 (6 bases). V lost 5 bases, J lost 2 bases, and 10 bases lay in between. Looked up from germline, CDR1 is LNHDA and CDR2 is SQIVND (reference sequence). The CDR3 is 13 residues long.

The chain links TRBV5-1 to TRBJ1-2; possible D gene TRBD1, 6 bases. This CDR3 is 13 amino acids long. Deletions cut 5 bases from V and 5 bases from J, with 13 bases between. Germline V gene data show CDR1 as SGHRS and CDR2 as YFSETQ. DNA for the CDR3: TGCGCCAGCAGAACAGGGAGTGGGTATGGCTACACCTTC. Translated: CASRTGSGYGYTF.

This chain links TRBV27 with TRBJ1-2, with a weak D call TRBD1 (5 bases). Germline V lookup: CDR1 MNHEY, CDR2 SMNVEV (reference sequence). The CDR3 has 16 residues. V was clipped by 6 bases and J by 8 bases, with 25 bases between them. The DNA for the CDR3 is TGTGCCAGCAGGAAACACAGTGTACTGGCGGGACTAGGCTACACCTTC. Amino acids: CASRKHSVLAGLGYTF.

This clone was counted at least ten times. CDR3 bases: TGTGCCACCCGAGGGGAGGGGGGCACCTCCTCCTACGAGCAGTACTTC. The encoded protein is CATRGEGGTSSYEQYF. V and J are TRBV19 and TRBJ2-7; a weak D match, TRBD2 (7 bases). V was trimmed by 10 bases and J by 0 bases, leaving 22 bases between them. The CDR3 has 16 amino acids. Germline CDR1 reads LNHDA; CDR2 reads SQIVND (reference sequence).

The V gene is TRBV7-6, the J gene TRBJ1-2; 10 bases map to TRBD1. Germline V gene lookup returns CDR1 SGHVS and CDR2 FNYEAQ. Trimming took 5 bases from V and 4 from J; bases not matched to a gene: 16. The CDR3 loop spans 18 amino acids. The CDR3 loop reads CASSPSDGQGDRGYGYTF. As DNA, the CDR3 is TGTGCCAGCAGCCCCTCGGATGGACAGGGGGATCGCGGCTATGGCTACACCTTC.

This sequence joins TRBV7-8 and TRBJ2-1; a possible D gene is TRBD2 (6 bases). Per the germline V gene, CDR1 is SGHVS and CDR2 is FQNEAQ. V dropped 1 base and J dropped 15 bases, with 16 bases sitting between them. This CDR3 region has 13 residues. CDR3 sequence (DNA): TGTGCCAGCAGCTTAGTGGGACTTGGCCTGCGGTTCTTC. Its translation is CASSLVGLGLRFF.

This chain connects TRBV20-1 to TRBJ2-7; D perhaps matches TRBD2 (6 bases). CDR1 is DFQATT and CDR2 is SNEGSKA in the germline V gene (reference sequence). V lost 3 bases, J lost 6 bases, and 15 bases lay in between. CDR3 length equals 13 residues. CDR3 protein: CSASWGGVPEQYF. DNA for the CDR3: TGCAGTGCTAGTTGGGGCGGGGTTCCCGAGCAGTACTTC.

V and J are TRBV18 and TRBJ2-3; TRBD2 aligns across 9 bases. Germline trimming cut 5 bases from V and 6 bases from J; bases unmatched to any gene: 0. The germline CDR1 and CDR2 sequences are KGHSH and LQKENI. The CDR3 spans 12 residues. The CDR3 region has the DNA TGTGCCAGCTCAGGGACTAGCGATACGCAGTATTTT. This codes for CASSGTSDTQYF.

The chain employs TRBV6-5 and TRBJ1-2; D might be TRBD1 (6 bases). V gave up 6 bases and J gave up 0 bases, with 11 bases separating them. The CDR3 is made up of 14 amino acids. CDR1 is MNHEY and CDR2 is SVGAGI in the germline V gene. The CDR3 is CASRGAIANYGYTF. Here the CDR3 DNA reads TGTGCCAGCAGGGGGGCAATAGCTAACTATGGCTACACCTTC.

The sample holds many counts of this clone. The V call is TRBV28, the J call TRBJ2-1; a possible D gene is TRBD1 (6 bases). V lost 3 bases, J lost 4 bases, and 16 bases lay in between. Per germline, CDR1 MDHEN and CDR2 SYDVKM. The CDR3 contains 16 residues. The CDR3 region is CASSLSGTSNYNEQFF. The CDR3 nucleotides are TGTGCCAGCAGTTTGTCCGGGACATCCAATTACAATGAGCAGTTCTTC.